The TCR beta chain described here comes from a study of T cell changes during pregnancy in multiple sclerosis. The V gene lost 3 bases and the J gene lost 1 base, with 12 bases spanning the gap. Looked up from germline, CDR1 is KGHSH and CDR2 is LQKENI. This CDR3 comprises 15 residues. The assay was immunoSEQ multiplex PCR, and TCRdb's table has in-frame clones only and misses some. Of 75,000 to 100,000 clones listed, 91% are singletons. Sequencing was performed on peripheral blood, taken after pregnancy. The TCR originated in a female donor in good health, enrolled as a control in a pregnancy study. J is TRBJ1-2 and V is TRBV18; D uncertain. CDR3 in amino acids: CASSPGGYDNYGYTF. For the CDR3, the DNA is TGTGCCAGCTCACCGGGAGGATATGATAACTATGGCTACACCTTC.